This T cell receptor (beta chain) was profiled in a study of tumor and adjacent non-tumor tissue in lung cancer. Study at large: Patients were aged 31 to 76, approximately ten men and 5 women, stage I to III. Regarding the study as a whole: Top 100 clones took a larger repertoire share in normal lung.

The CDR3 loop spans 13 amino acids. V lost 8 bases, J lost 4 bases, and 15 bases lay in between. In germline, CDR1 is SGHAT, CDR2 FQNNGV. This clonotype occurred a few times. The target antigen is unknown. The library came from three nested PCR rounds adapted from ARM-PCR protocols. TCRdb called the multiplex PCR reads again in MiXCR, with one record for every CDR3 protein. The top ten hold more than 30% of the sample, which has 90,000 to 100,000 distinct CDR3 sequences, roughly 80% seen once. This sample's RNA came from whole unsorted tissue. Distant lung tissue was collected more than 3 cm away from the tumor edge.

Sequenced input: distant non-tumor lung tissue. This TCR was sampled from a man aged 55 to 70 with small cell lung cancer. J is TRBJ2-7 and V is TRBV11-2; perhaps TRBD1 as D (5 bases). The CDR3 loop reads CASGHLEVYEQYV. The CDR3 nucleotides read TGTGCCAGCGGACACCTTGAGGTTTACGAGCAGTACGTC.